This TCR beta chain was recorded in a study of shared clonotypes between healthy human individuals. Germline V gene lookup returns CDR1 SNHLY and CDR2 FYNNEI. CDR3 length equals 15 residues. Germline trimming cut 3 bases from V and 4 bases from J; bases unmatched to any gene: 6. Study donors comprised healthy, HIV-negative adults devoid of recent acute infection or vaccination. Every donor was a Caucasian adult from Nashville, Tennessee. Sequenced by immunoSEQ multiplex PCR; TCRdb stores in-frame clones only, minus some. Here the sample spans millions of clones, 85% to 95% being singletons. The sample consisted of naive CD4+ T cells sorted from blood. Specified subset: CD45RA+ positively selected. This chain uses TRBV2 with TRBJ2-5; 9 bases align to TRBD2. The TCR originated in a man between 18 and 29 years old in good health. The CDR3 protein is CASSEASGNGETQYF. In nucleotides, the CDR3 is TGTGCCAGCAGTGAGGCTAGCGGGAATGGAGAGACCCAGTACTTC.